This is a list of T cell receptor beta chains from one sample in a study of cytomegalovirus exposure and HLA in healthy donors. Produced via immunoSEQ multiplex PCR; TCRdb's table is partial and in-frame only. The table includes some 160,000 clones, around 83% detected once. What was sequenced was PBMCs. These receptors all come from a man aged 30 to 45 in good health and CMV-seropositive. Both conserved end residues are part of each CDR3. The D gene is left open where the match is weak. Clone sizes are given selectively: once, few, many, or a class where the clone is expanded.

j_gene | d_gene | abundance | v_gene | CDR3aa | CDR3nt
TRBJ1-2 | TRBD1 | . | TRBV4-3 | CASSQDHRGAPLSYGYTF | TGCGCCAGCAGCCAGGATCACAGGGGGGCACCCCTCTCCTATGGCTACACCTTC
TRBJ2-1 | . | . | TRBV7-9 | CASSLASGAYNEQFF | TGTGCCAGCAGCTTAGCTAGCGGCGCCTACAATGAGCAGTTCTTC
TRBJ2-7 | TRBD2 | . | TRBV7-2 | CASSLTSGNYEQYF | TGTGCCAGCAGCTTGACTAGCGGGAACTACGAGCAGTACTTC
TRBJ1-3 | . | . | TRBV6-1 | CASSEAPGLLGNTIYF | TGTGCCAGCAGTGAAGCGCCGGGTTTGTTAGGAAACACCATATATTTT
TRBJ2-7 | TRBD2 | . | TRBV15 | CATSPGEGWEQYF | TGTGCCACCAGCCCCGGGGAGGGCTGGGAGCAGTACTTC
TRBJ1-1 | . | few | TRBV11-3 | CASSGYTEAFF | TGTGCCAGTTCAGGTTACACTGAAGCTTTCTTT
TRBJ2-4 | . | . | TRBV7-2 | CASSLTYQGPGYF | TGTGCCAGCAGCTTAACATATCAGGGCCCGGGGTACTTC
TRBJ2-1 | TRBD2 | once | TRBV19 | CASSKTSGVSYNEQFF | TGTGCCAGTAGTAAGACTAGCGGAGTTTCCTACAATGAGCAGTTCTTC
TRBJ2-5 | . | once | TRBV11-2 | CASSLGTSWRETQYF | TGTGCCAGCAGCTTAGGCACATCCTGGAGGGAGACCCAGTACTTC
TRBJ1-3 | . | . | TRBV5-5 | CASSLAGSSGNTIYF | TGTGCCAGCAGCTTGGCGGGAAGCTCTGGAAACACCATATATTTT
TRBJ2-7 | TRBD1 | . | TRBV30 | CAWSFTGGSYEQYF | TGTGCCTGGAGTTTTACAGGGGGGTCCTACGAGCAGTACTTC
TRBJ1-1 | TRBD1 | few | TRBV18 | CASSRGQAPGGEAFF | TGTGCCAGCTCAAGAGGACAGGCCCCTGGTGGTGAAGCTTTCTTT
TRBJ2-2 | TRBD2 | . | TRBV4-1 | CASSQASREGRELFF | TGCGCCAGCAGCCAAGCGTCCCGGGAGGGCCGGGAGCTGTTTTTT
TRBJ1-2 | . | . | TRBV7-9 | CSSSPTGTANYGYTF | TGTTCCAGCAGTCCCACAGGGACCGCTAACTATGGCTACACCTTC
TRBJ2-3 | TRBD1 | . | TRBV5-6 | CASSVGQASLTDTQYF | TGTGCCAGCAGCGTGGGACAGGCGTCTCTCACAGATACGCAGTATTTT
TRBJ2-1 | TRBD1 | . | TRBV25-1 | CASRGQGISYNEQFF | TGTGCCAGTAGAGGACAGGGGATCTCCTACAATGAGCAGTTCTTC
TRBJ1-2 | . | . | TRBV7-9 | CASSYTVNGYTF | TGTGCCAGCAGTTATACAGTAAATGGCTACACCTTC
TRBJ2-3 | TRBD2 | . | TRBV9 | CASSPPGGDTQYF | TGTGCCAGCAGCCCCCCGGGGGGAGATACGCAGTATTTT
TRBJ2-1 | TRBD2 | . | TRBV25-1 | CASGGLAGNEQFF | TGTGCCAGCGGGGGACTAGCGGGCAATGAGCAGTTCTTC
TRBJ1-1 | TRBD1 | . | TRBV6-5 | CASRALRTGEAFF | TGTGCCAGCAGAGCCCTTAGGACAGGGGAAGCTTTCTTT
TRBJ2-1 | . | . | TRBV5-1 | CASSSWSGGNEQFF | TGCGCCAGCAGCTCGTGGTCTGGAGGGAATGAGCAGTTCTTC
TRBJ2-5 | . | . | TRBV18 | CASSRTTQETQYF | TGTGCCAGCTCACGAACCACTCAAGAGACCCAGTACTTC
TRBJ2-3 | TRBD2 | . | TRBV7-6 | CASSLGSSGRTDTQYF | TGTGCCAGCAGCTTAGGTTCTAGCGGGAGGACAGATACGCAGTATTTT
TRBJ2-5 | . | . | TRBV2 | CASRTDQETQYF | TGTGCCAGCAGGACAGATCAAGAGACCCAGTACTTC
TRBJ2-3 | TRBD2 | . | TRBV2 | CASSVRREGPDTQYF | TGTGCCAGCAGTGTGCGGCGGGAGGGCCCAGATACGCAGTATTTT
TRBJ2-6 | . | . | TRBV4-1 | CASSQPLRTSGANVLTF | TGCGCCAGCAGCCAACCGCTCAGGACTTCTGGGGCCAACGTCCTGACTTTC
TRBJ1-1 | . | . | TRBV27 | CASSFTHRLGANTEAFF | TGTGCCAGCAGTTTTACTCATCGTCTAGGGGCGAACACTGAAGCTTTCTTT
TRBJ1-1 | TRBD1 | . | TRBV5-4 | CASSDLQGVNTEAFF | TGTGCCAGCTCGGATTTACAGGGGGTGAACACTGAAGCTTTCTTT
TRBJ2-2 | . | few | TRBV7-8 | CASSLLGEAAGELFF | TGTGCCAGCAGCTTATTAGGGGAAGCAGCCGGGGAGCTGTTTTTT
TRBJ1-2 | . | . | TRBV18 | CASSPSTGPFNYGYTF | TGTGCCAGCTCACCATCAACAGGGCCCTTTAACTATGGCTACACCTTC
TRBJ1-4 | TRBD1 | . | TRBV6-5 | CASSPDRGNEKLFF | TGTGCCAGCAGTCCTGACAGGGGTAATGAAAAACTGTTTTTT
TRBJ2-1 | . | . | TRBV5-1 | CASNQQGKGGEQFF | TGCGCCAGCAACCAACAGGGAAAGGGAGGGGAGCAGTTCTTC
TRBJ2-7 | . | . | TRBV21-1 | CASSKQKRTSGAYEQYF | TGTGCCAGCAGCAAACAGAAAAGGACTAGCGGAGCCTACGAGCAGTACTTC
TRBJ2-1 | TRBD2 | . | TRBV7-2 | CASSESLAGGRVNEQFF | TGTGCCAGCAGCGAGTCCCTAGCGGGAGGGCGGGTCAATGAGCAGTTCTTC
TRBJ2-5 | . | . | TRBV27 | CASSFRPTGLFQETQYF | TGTGCCAGCAGTTTCCGTCCGACGGGACTCTTCCAAGAGACCCAGTACTTC
TRBJ1-3 | . | . | TRBV9 | CASSDGPYGNTIYF | TGTGCCAGCAGCGATGGCCCTTATGGAAACACCATATATTTT
TRBJ2-3 | . | . | TRBV29-1 | CSGQGTLTDTQYF | TGCAGCGGGCAGGGTACCCTCACAGATACGCAGTATTTT
TRBJ1-4 | TRBD1 | . | TRBV7-9 | CASSSGDRQNEKLFF | TGTGCCAGCAGTTCAGGGGACAGACAGAATGAAAAACTGTTTTTT
TRBJ2-2 | TRBD2 | . | TRBV4-3 | CASSHLRLAGGLVDTGELFF | TGCGCCAGCAGCCATCTAAGACTAGCGGGAGGTTTGGTGGACACCGGGGAGCTGTTTTTT
TRBJ1-2 | TRBD1 | . | TRBV6-1 | CASSEIGGSYGYTF | TGTGCCAGCAGTGAAATAGGGGGCAGCTATGGCTACACCTTC
TRBJ2-3 | TRBD1 | . | TRBV6-5 | CASRSSGGWPDTQYF | TGTGCCAGCAGGTCCTCAGGGGGCTGGCCAGATACGCAGTATTTT
TRBJ1-1 | TRBD1 | . | TRBV6-5 | CASRWTGWTEAFF | TGTGCCAGCAGATGGACAGGGTGGACTGAAGCTTTCTTT